This T cell receptor (beta chain) originates from a study of glioma-infiltrating T cells. This clonotype was counted a few times. The antigen remains undetermined. Findings and caveats of the study: Only very few CDR3 sequences appeared in both tissue and blood. Above-expected tissue-blood divergence occurred in all gliomas, most in low-grade ones.

The iRepertoire nested amplicon-rescue multiplex PCR amplified TCR alpha and beta CDR3s from RNA. For one-step reverse transcription and amplification, about 85-400 ng of tissue mRNA or PBMC total RNA was used. TCRdb fed the multiplex PCR reads into MiXCR, producing one record per CDR3 protein. The sample gives over 100,000 distinct CDR3 sequences, 20% to 30% of which show up once; around a third is in the top ten. J lost 6 bases, V lost 4 bases, and 5 bases had no gene match. Germline loops: CDR1 MRHNA, CDR2 SNTAGT. CDR3 length: 14 amino acids. The chain recombines TRBV6-4 with TRBJ2-1, with 8 bases aligning to TRBD2. This TCR was recovered from a human donor with low-grade glioma or glioblastoma, undergoing nonglioma brain surgery, or in good health (not recorded which). Sequencing input: glioma tissue, nonneoplastic brain tissue, or PBMCs (not recorded which). The CDR3 sequence is CASSAAGAPNEQFF. The CDR3 nucleotides are TGTGCCAGCAGTGCAGCGGGAGCGCCCAATGAGCAGTTCTTC.